This TCR beta chain stems from a study of CD8 T cells in ankylosing spondylitis. The CDR3 length is 14 residues. Germline CDR1 and CDR2: SGHVS and FNYEAQ. Between the trimmed V and J ends, which lost 2 bases and 9 bases, there was a span of 11 bases. Quantitative 5'-RACE with molecular barcodes produced the TCR beta libraries. One entry per CDR3 protein, called by TCRdb with MiXCR from the 5' RACE reads. Altogether fewer than 450,000 distinct CDR3 sequences are present, roughly 18% being singletons, with the ten largest covering over 1%. Points on this clonotype: What it binds is not known.

Study results and limitations: Disease-linked clones were CD8+ and relatively rare in peripheral blood. Some of these motif variants have turned up before, in reports on reactive arthritis synovial fluid and blood. There was a TCR beta motif, made of several highly homologous variants, that appeared characteristic of ankylosing spondylitis blood. In ankylosing spondylitis patients, matched synovial fluid reportedly showed significant enrichment of disease-linked clones.

Sample: blood, either unsorted or a sorted T cell fraction (not recorded which). This sequence was found in a male donor with ankylosing spondylitis. The V call is TRBV7-6, the J call TRBJ1-6; D possibly corresponds to TRBD1 (5 bases). The DNA for the CDR3 is TGTGCCAGCAGCTTATCAGGGTTTGGTTCACCCCTCCACTTT. It translates to CASSLSGFGSPLHF.